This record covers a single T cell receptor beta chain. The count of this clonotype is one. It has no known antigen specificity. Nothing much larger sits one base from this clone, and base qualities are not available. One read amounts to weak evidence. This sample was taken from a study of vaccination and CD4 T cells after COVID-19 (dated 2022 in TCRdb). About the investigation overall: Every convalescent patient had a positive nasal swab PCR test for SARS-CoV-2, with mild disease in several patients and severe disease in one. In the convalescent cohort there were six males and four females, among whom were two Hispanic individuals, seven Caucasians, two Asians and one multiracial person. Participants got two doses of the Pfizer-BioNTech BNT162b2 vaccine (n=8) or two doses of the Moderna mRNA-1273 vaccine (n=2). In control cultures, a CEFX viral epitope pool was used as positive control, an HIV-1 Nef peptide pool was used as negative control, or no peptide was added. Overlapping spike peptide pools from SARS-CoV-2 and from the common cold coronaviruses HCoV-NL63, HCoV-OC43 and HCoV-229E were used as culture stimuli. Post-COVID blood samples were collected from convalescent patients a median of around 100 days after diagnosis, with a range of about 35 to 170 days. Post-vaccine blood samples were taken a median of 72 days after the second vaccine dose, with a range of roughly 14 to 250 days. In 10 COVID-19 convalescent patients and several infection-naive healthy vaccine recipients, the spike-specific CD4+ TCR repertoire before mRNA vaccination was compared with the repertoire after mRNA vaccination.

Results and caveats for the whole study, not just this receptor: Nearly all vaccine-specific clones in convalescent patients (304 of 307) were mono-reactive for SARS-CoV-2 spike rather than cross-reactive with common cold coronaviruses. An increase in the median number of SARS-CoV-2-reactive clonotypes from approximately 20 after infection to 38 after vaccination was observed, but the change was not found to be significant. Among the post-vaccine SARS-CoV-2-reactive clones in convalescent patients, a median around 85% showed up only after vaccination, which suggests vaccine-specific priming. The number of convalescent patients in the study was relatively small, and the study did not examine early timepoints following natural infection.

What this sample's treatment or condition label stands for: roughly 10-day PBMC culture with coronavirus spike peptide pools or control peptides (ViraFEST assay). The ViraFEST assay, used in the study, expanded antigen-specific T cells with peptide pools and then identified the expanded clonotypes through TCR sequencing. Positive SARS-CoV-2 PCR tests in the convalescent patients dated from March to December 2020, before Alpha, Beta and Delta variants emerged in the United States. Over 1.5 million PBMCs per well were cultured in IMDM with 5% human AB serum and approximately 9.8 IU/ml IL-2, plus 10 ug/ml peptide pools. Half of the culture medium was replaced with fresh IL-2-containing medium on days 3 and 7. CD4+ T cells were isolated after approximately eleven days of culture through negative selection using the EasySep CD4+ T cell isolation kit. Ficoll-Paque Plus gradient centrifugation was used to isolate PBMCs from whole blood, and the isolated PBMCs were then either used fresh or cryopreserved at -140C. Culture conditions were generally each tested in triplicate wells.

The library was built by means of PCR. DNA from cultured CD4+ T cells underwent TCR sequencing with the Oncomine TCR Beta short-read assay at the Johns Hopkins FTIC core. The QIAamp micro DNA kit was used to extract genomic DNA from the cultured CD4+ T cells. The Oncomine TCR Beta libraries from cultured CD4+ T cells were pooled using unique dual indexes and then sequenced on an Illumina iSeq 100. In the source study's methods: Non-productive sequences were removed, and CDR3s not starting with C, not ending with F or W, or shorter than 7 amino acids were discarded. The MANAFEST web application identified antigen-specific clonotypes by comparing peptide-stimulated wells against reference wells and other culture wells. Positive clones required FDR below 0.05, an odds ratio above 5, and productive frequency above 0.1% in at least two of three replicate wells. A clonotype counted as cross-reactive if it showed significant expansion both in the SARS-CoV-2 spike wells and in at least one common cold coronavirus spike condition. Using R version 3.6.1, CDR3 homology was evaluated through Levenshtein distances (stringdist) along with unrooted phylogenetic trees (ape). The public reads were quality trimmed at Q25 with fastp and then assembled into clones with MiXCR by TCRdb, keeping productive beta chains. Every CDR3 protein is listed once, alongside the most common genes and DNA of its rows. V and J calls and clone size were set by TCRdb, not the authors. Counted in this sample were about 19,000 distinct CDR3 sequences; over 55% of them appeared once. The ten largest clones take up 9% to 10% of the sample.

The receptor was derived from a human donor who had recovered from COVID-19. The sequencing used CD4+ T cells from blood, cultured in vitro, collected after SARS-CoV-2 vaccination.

CDR3 region: CASSIGRATEAFF. In nucleotides, the sequence is TGTGCCAGTAGTATTGGCCGGGCCACTGAAGCTTTCTTT. The rearrangement combines TRBV19 with TRBJ1-1; the D gene assignment is ambiguous. The CDR3 runs 13 residues from the cysteine to the phenylalanine. Only the CDR3 region is kept as DNA, spanning 39 bases read in frame from base 1. At the junction V is shortened by 3 bases and J by 4 bases, with 9 bases in between. CDR1 and CDR2, per the germline V gene (reference sequence), are LNHDA and SQIVND.